The clone carrying this T cell receptor (beta chain) was found many times. The antigen is unknown. This specimen comes from a study of CD8 T cells in ankylosing spondylitis. Overall study findings and caveats: For ankylosing spondylitis blood, a TCR beta motif of eight or nine highly homologous variants appeared characteristic.

V shed 0 bases and J shed 2 bases, with 10 bases lying between them. The germline gives CDR1 SGDLS, CDR2 YYNGEE. The CDR3 has 15 residues. Quantitative 5'-RACE with molecular barcodes generated TCR beta libraries. TCRdb used MiXCR to reprocess the 5' RACE reads, holding one entry per CDR3 protein. Of 6,500 or so distinct CDR3 sequences in the sample, about 3% were seen once. The sequenced material came from blood, either unsorted or a sorted T cell fraction (not recorded which). The TCR was taken from a female donor with ankylosing spondylitis or in good health (not recorded which). This sequence joins TRBV9 and TRBJ2-3, with a possible D match to TRBD1 (6 bases). In nucleotides, the CDR3 is TGTGCCAGCAGCGTAGCTGTGGGGGCCACAGATACGCAGTATTTT. This codes for CASSVAVGATDTQYF.